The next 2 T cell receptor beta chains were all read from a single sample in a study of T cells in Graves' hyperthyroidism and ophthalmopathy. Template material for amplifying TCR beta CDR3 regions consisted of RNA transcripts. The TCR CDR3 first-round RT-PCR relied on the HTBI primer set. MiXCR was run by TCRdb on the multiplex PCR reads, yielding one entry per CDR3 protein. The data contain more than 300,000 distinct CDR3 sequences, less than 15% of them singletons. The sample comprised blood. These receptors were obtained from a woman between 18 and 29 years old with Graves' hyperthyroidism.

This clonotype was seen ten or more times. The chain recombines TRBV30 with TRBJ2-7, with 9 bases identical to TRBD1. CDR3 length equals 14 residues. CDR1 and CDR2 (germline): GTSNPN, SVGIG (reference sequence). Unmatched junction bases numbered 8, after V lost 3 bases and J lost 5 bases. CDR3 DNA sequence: TGTGCCTGGAGCGGGTGGGACAGGGCGAACGAGCAGTACTTC. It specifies CAWSGWDRANEQYF. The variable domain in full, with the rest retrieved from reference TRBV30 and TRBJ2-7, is SQTIHQWPATLVQPVGSPLSLECTVEGTSNPNLYWYRQAAGRGLQLLFYSVGIGQISSEVPQNLSASRPQDRQFILSSKKLLLSDSGFYLCAWSGWDRANEQYFGPGTRLTVT.

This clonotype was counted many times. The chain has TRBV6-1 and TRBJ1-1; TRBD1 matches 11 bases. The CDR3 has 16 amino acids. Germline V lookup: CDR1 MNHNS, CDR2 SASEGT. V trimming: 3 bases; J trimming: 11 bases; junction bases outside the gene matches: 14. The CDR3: CASSDMTGTGGLRAFF. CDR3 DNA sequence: TGTGCCAGCAGTGATATGACCGGGACAGGGGGTTTACGCGCTTTCTTT.